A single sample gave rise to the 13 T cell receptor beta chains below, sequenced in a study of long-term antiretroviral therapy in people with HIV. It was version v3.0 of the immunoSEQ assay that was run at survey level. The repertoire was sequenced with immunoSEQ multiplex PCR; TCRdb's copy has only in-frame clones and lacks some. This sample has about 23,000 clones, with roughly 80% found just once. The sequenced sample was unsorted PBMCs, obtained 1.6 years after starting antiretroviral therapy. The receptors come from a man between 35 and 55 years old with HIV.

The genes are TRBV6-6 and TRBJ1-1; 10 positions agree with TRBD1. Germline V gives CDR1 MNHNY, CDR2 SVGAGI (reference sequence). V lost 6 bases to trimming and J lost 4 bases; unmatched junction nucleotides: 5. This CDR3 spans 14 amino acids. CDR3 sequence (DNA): TGTGCCAGCAGAACGGGACAGGGGAGCACTGAAGCTTTCTTT. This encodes CASRTGQGSTEAFF.

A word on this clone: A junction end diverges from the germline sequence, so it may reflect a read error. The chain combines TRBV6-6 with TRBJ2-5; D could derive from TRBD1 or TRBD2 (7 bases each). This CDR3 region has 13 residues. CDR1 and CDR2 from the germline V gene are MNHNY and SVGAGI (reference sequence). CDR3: CASSYTDREGFDF. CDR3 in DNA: TGTGCCAGCAGTTACACCGACAGGGAGGGGTTTGACTTC.

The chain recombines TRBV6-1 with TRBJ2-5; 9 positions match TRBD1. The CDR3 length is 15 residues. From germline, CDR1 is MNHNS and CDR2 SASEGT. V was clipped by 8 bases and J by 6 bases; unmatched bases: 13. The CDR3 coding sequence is TGTGCCAGCCTAAAGGGGGGACAGGGTGAGAAGACCCAGTACTTC. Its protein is CASLKGGQGEKTQYF.

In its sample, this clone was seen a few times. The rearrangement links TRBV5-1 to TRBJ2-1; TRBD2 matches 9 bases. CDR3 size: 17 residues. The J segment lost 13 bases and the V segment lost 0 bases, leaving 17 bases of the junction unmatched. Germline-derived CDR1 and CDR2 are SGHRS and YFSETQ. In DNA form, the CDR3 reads TGCGCCAGCAGCTTGGAAGTAGGGCGGGGGGGCCGCAACCTACAGTTCTTC. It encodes CASSLEVGRGGRNLQFF.

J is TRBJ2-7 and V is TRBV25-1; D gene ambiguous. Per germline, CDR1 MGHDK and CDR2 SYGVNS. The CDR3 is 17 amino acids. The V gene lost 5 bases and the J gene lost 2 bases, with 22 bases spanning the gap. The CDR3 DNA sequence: TGTGCCAGCAGTTCGGTTCTCGGTACCAGCCTCACCTACGAGCAGTACTTC. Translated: CASSSVLGTSLTYEQYF.

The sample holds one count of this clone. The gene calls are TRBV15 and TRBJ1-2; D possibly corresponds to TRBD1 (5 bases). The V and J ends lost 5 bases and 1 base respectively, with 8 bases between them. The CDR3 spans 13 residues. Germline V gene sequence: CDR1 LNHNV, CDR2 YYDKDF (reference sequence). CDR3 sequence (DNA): TGTGCCACCAGCGCGGACATTAACTATGGCTACACCTTC. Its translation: CATSADINYGYTF.

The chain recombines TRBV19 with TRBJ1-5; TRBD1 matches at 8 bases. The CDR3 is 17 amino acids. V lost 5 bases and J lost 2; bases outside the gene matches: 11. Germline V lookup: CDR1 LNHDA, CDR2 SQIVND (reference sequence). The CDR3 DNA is TGTGCCAGTAGTTCGGGGCCGGACAGGGAAGGCAATCAGCCCCAGCATTTT. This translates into CASSSGPDREGNQPQHF. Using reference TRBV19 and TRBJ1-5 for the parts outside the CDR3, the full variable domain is DGGITQSPKYLFRKEGQNVTLSCEQNLNHDAMYWYRQDPGQGLRLIYYSQIVNDFQKGDIAEGYSVSREKKESFPLTVTSAQKNPTAFYLCASSSGPDREGNQPQHFGDGTRLSIL.

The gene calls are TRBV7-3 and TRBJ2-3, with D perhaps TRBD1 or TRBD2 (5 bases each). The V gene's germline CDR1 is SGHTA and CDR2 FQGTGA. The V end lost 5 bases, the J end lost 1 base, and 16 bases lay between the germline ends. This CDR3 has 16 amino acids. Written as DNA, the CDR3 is TGTGCCAGCAGCGGGGACCTTAACCGGGGCACAGATACGCAGTATTTT. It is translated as CASSGDLNRGTDTQYF.

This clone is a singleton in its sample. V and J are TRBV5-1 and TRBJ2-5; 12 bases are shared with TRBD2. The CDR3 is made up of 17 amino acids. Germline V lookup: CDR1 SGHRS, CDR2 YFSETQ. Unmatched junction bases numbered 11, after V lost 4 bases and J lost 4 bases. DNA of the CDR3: TGCGCCAGCAGCACCCCTGCTAGCGGGAGGGCCTTAGAGACCCAGTACTTC. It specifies CASSTPASGRALETQYF.

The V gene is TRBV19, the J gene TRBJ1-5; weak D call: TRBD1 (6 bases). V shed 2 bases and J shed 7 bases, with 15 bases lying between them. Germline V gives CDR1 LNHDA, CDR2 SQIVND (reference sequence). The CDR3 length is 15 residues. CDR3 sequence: CASSIRVGGGQPQHF. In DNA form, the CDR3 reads TGTGCCAGTAGTATAAGGGTGGGGGGCGGCCAGCCCCAGCATTTT.

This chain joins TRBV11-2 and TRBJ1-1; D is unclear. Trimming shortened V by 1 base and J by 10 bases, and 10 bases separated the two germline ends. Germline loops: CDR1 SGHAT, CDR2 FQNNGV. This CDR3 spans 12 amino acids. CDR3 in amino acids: CASSLGLEGAFF. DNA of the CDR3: TGTGCCAGCAGCTTAGGGCTAGAAGGAGCTTTCTTT.

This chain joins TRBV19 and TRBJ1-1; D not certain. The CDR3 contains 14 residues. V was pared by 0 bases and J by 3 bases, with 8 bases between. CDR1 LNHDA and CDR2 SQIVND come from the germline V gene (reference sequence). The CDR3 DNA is TGTGCCAGTAGTATAGATCTTGCATACACTGAAGCTTTCTTT. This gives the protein CASSIDLAYTEAFF.

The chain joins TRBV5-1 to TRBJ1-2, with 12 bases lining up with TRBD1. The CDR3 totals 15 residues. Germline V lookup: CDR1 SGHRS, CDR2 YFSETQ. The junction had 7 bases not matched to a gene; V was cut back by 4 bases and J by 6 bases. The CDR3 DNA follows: TGCGCCAGCAGCAAGGGACAGGGGGCGTTTCATGGCTACACCTTC. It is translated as CASSKGQGAFHGYTF.